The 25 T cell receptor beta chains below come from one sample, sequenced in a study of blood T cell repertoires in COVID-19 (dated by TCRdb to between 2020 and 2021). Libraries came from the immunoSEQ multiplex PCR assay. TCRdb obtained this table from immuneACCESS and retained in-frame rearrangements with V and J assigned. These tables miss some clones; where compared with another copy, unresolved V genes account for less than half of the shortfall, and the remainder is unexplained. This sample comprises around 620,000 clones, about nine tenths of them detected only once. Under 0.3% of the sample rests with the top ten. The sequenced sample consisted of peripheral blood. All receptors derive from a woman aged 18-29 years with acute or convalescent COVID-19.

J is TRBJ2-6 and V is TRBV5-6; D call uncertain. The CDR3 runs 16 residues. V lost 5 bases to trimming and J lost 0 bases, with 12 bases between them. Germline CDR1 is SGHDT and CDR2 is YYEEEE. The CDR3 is CASSTSRSSGANVLTF. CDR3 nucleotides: TGTGCCAGCAGTACCTCCCGGTCCTCTGGGGCCAACGTCCTGACTTTC.

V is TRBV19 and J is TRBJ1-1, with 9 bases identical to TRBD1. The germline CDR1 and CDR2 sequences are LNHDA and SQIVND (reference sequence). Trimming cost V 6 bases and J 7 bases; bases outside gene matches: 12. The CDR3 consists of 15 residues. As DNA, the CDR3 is TGTGCCAGTAGCCCACGGGACAGGGAAATTCATGAAGCTTTCTTT. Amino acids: CASSPRDREIHEAFF. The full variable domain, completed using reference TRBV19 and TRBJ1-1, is DGGITQSPKYLFRKEGQNVTLSCEQNLNHDAMYWYRQDPGQGLRLIYYSQIVNDFQKGDIAEGYSVSREKKESFPLTVTSAQKNPTAFYLCASSPRDREIHEAFFGQGTRLTVV.

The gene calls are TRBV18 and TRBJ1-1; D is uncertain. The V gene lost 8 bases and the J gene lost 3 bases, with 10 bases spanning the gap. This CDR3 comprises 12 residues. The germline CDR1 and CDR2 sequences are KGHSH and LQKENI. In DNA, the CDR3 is TGTGCCAGCCCCATACGGGACACTGAAGCTTTCTTT. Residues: CASPIRDTEAFF.

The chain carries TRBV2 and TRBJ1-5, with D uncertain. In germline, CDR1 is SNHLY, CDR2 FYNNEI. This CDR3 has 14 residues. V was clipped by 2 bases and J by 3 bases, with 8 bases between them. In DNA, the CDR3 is TGTGCCAGCAGTGAAAACAGTTACAATCAGCCCCAGCATTTT. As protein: CASSENSYNQPQHF.

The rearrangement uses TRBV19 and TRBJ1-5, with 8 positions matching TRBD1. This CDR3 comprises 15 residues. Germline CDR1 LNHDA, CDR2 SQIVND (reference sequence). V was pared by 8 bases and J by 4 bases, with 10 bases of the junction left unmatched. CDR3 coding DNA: TGTGCCAGTTTACCCGGGACAGGCAAAAATCAGCCCCAGCATTTT. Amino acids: CASLPGTGKNQPQHF. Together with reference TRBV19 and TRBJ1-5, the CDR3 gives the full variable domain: DGGITQSPKYLFRKEGQNVTLSCEQNLNHDAMYWYRQDPGQGLRLIYYSQIVNDFQKGDIAEGYSVSREKKESFPLTVTSAQKNPTAFYLCASLPGTGKNQPQHFGDGTRLSIL.

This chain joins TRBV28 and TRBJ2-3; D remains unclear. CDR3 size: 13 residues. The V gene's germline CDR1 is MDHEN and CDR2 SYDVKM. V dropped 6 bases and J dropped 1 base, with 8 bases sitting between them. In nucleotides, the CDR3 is TGTGCCAGCAGGAGGAGCGGCACAGATACGCAGTATTTT. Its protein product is CASRRSGTDTQYF. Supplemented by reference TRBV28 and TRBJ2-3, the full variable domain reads DVKVTQSSRYLVKRTGEKVFLECVQDMDHENMFWYRQDPGLGLRLIYFSYDVKMKEKGDIPEGYSVSREKKERFSLILESASTNQTSMYLCASRRSGTDTQYFGPGTRLTVL.

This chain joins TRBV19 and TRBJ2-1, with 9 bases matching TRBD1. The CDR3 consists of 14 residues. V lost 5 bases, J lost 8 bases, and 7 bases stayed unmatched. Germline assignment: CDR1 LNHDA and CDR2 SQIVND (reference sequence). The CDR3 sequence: CASSAGTGQYEQFF. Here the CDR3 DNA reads TGTGCCAGTAGTGCAGGGACAGGGCAATATGAGCAGTTCTTC.

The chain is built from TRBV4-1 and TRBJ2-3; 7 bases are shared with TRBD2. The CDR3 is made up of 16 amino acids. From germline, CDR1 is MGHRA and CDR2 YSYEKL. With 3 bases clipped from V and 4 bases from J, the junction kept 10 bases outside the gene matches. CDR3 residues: CASSHAGPRGADTQYF. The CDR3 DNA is TGCGCCAGCAGCCACGCGGGACCCCGGGGGGCAGATACGCAGTATTTT.

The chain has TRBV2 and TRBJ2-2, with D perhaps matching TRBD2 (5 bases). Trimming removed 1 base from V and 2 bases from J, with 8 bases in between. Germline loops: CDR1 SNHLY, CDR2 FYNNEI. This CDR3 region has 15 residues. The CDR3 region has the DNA TGTGCCAGCAGTGAAGGGACTTATAACACCGGGGAGCTGTTTTTT. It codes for CASSEGTYNTGELFF.

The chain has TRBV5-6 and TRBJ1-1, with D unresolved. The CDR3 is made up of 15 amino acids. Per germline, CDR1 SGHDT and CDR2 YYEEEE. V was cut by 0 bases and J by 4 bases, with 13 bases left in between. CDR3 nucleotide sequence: TGTGCCAGCAGCTTGGTTGCCAGGATGATCACTGAAGCTTTCTTT. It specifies CASSLVARMITEAFF.

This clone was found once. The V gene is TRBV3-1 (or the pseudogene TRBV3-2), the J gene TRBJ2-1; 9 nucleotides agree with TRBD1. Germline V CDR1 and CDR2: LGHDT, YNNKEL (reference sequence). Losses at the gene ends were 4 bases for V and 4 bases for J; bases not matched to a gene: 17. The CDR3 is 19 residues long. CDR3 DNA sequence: TGTGCCAGCAGCCCCCGGCAGACAGGGGGGCGATTATTTTACAATGAGCAGTTCTTC. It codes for CASSPRQTGGRLFYNEQFF.

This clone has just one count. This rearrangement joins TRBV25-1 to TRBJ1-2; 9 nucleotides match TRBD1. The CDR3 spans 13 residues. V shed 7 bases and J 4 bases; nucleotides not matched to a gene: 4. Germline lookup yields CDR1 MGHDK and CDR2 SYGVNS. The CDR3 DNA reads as TGTGCCAGCACCTCGGGACAGGGCTATGGCTACACCTTC. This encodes CASTSGQGYGYTF.

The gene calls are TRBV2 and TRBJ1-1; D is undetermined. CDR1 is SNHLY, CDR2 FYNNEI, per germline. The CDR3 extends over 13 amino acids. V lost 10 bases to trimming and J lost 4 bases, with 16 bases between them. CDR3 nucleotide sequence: TGTGCCAACCTGGACTTAGGGCGCACTGAAGCTTTCTTT. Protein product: CANLDLGRTEAFF.

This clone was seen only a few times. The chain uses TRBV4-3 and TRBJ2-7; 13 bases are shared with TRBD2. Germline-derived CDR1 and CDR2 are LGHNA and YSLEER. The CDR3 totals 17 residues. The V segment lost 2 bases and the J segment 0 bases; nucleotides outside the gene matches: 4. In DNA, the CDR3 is TGCGCCAGCAGCCAACTACTAGCGGGGGGGAGCTCCTACGAGCAGTACTTC. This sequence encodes CASSQLLAGGSSYEQYF.

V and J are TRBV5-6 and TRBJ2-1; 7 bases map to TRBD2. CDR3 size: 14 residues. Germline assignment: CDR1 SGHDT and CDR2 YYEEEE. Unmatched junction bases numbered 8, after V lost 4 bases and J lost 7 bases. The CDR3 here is CASSPGLVINEQFF. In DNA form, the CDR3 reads TGTGCCAGCAGCCCCGGACTAGTGATAAATGAGCAGTTCTTC.

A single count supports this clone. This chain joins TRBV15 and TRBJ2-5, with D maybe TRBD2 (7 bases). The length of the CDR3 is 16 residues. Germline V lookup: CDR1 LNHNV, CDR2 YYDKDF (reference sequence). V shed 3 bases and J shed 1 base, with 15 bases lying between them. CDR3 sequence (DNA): TGTGCCACCAGCAGTTACGGGGGGCCGCTCCAAGAGACCCAGTACTTC. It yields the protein CATSSYGGPLQETQYF.

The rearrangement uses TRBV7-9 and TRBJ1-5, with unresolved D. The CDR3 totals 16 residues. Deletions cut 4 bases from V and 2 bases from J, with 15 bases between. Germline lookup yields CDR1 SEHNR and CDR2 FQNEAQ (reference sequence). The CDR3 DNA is TGTGCCAGCAGCTGGGTAGACGGGGTGCGCAATCAGCCCCAGCATTTT. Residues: CASSWVDGVRNQPQHF.

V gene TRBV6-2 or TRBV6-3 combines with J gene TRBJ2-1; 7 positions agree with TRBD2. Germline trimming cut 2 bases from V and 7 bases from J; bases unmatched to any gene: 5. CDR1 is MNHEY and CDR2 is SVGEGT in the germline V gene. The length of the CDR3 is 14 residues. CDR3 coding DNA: TGTGCCAGCAGTTACAGCACGGGGGGAAATGAGCAGTTCTTC. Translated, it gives CASSYSTGGNEQFF.

In nucleotides, the CDR3 is TGTGCCAGCATGGGGACAGGGGAGGGTCAGCCCCAGCATTTT. Protein: CASMGTGEGQPQHF. The chain couples TRBV6-5 to TRBJ1-5; the match to TRBD1 covers 10 bases. Trimming at V came to 7 bases and at J to 6 bases, leaving 6 bases not matched to a gene. Germline V gene sequence: CDR1 MNHEY, CDR2 SVGAGI. The CDR3 length is 14 residues.

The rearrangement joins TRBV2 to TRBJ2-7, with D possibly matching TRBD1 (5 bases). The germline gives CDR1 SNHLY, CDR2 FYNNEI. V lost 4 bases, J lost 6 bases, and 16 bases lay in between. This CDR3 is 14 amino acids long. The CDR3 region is CASSGAAGSVEQYF. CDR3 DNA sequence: TGTGCCAGCAGTGGGGCGGCAGGGTCGGTCGAGCAGTACTTC.

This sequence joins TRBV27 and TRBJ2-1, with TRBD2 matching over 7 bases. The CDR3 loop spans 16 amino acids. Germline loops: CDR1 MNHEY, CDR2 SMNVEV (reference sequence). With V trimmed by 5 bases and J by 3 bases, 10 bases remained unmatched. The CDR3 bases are TGTGCCAGCAGTCCAACAGCGGGGCTCGGCTACAATGAGCAGTTCTTC. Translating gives CASSPTAGLGYNEQFF.

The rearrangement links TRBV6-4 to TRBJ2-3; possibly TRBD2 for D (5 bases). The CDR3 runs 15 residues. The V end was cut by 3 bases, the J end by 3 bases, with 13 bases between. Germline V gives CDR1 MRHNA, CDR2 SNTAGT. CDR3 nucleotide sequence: TGTGCCAGCAGTGAAGGACGGGGTGGGACAGATACGCAGTATTTT. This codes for CASSEGRGGTDTQYF.

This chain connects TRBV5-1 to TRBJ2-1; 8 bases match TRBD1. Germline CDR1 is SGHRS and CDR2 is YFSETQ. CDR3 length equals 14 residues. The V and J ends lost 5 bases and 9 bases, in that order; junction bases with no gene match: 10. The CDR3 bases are TGCGCCAGCAGTGGGGACAGGAGTTTCGGTGAGCAGTTCTTC. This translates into CASSGDRSFGEQFF.

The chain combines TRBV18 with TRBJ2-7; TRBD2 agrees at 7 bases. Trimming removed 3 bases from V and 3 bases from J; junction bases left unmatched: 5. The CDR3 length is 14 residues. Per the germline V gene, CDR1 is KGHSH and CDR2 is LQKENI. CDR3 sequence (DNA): TGTGCCAGCTCACCGGGGAGGGATGGCTACGAGCAGTACTTC. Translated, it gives CASSPGRDGYEQYF. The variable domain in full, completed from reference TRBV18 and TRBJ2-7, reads NAGVMQNPRHLVRRRGQEARLRCSPMKGHSHVYWYRQLPEEGLKFMVYLQKENIIDESGMPKERFSAEFPKEGPSILRIQQVVRGDSAAYFCASSPGRDGYEQYFGPGTRLTVT.

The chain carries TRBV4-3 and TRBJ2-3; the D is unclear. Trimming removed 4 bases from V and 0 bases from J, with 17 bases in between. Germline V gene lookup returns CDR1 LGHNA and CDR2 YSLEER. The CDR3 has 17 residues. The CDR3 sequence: CASSPVDGSSSTDTQYF. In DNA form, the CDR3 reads TGCGCCAGCAGCCCGGTCGACGGGTCTTCTAGCACAGATACGCAGTATTTT.